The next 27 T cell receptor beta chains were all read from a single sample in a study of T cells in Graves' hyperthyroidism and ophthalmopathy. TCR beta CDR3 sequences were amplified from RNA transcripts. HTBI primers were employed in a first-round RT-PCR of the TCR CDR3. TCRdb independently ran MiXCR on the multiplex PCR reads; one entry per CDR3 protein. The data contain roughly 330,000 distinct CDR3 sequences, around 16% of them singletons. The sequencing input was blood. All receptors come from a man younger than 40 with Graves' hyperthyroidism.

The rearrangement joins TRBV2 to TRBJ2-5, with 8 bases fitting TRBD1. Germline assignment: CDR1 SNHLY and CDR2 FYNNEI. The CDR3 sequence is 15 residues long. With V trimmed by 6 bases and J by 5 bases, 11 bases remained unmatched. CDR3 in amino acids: CASSGRLTGEETQYF. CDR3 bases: TGTGCCAGCAGCGGTCGGCTGACAGGGGAGGAGACCCAGTACTTC.

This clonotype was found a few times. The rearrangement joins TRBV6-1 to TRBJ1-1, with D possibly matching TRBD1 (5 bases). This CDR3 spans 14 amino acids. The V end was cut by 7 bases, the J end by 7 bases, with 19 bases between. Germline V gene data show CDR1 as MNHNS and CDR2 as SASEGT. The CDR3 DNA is TGTGCCAGCAAGGCCCGGGAGTGGACAAATGAAGCTTTCTTT. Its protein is CASKAREWTNEAFF.

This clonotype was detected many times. CDR3 sequence (DNA): TGTGCCAGCTCAAAGGGGACTAGCGGGAGTTTGACCCAGTACTTC. It codes for CASSKGTSGSLTQYF. The chain links TRBV18 to TRBJ2-5; 14 bases map to TRBD2. The CDR3 runs 15 residues. The V gene's germline CDR1 is KGHSH and CDR2 LQKENI. V shed 5 bases and J 7 bases; nucleotides not matched to a gene: 6.

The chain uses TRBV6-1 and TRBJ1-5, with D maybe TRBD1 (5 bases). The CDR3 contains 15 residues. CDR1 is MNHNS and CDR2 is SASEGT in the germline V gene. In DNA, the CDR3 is TGTGCATCGACAGCGACCCGGGGGAGCAATCAGCCCCAGCATTTT. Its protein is CASTATRGSNQPQHF.

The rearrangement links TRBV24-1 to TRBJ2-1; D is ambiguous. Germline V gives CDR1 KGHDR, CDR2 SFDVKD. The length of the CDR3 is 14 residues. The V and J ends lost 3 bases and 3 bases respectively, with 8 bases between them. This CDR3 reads CATSDRVVYNEQFF. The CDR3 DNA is TGTGCCACCAGTGATCGCGTAGTCTACAATGAGCAGTTCTTC.

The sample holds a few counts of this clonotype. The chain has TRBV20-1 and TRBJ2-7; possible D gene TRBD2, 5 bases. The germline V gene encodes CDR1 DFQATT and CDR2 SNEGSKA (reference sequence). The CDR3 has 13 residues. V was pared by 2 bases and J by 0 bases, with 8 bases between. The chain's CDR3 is CSARSGISYEQYF. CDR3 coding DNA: TGCAGTGCTAGATCCGGGATCTCCTACGAGCAGTACTTC.

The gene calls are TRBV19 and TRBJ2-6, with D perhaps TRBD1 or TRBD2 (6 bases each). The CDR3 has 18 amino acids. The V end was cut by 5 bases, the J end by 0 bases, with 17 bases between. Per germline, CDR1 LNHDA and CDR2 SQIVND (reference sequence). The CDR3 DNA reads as TGTGCCAGTAGTGGAGGGTACAGGGTACCCTCTGGGGCCAACGTCCTGACTTTC. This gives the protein CASSGGYRVPSGANVLTF.

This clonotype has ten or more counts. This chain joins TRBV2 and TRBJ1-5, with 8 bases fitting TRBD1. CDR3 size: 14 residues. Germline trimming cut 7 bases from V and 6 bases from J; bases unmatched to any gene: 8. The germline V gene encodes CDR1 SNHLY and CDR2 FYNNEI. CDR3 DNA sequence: TGTGCCAGCATTCCGGACAGGGAGGCTCAGCCCCAGCATTTT. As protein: CASIPDREAQPQHF. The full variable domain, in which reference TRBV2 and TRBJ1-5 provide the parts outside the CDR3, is EPEVTQTPSHQVTQMGQEVILRCVPISNHLYFYWYRQILGQKVEFLVSFYNNEISEKSEIFDDQFSVERPDGSNFTLKIRSTKLEDSAMYFCASIPDREAQPQHFGDGTRLSIL.

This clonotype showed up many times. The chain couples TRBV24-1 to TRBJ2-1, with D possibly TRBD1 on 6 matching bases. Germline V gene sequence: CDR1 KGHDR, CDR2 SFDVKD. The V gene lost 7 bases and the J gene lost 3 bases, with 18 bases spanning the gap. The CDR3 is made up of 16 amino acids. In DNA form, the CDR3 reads TGTGCCACCAGCGCCAGGACAGTGTCCTTCTACAATGAGCAGTTCTTC. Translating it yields CATSARTVSFYNEQFF.

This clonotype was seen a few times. CDR3 protein: CSARTRGTSGGLAKNIQYF. The CDR3 nucleotides read TGCAGTGCTAGGACCCGGGGGACTAGCGGGGGACTAGCCAAAAACATTCAGTACTTC. The rearrangement links TRBV20-1 to TRBJ2-4, with TRBD2 identical over 14 bases. Germline V CDR1 and CDR2: DFQATT, SNEGSKA (reference sequence). The CDR3 is 19 amino acids. Trimming cost V 3 bases and J 0 bases; bases outside gene matches: 10.

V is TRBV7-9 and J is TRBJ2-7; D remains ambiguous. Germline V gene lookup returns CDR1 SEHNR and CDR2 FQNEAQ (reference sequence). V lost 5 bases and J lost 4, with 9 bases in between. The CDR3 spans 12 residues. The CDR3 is CASSLAMYEQYF. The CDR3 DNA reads TGTGCCAGCAGCCTGGCGATGTACGAGCAGTACTTC.

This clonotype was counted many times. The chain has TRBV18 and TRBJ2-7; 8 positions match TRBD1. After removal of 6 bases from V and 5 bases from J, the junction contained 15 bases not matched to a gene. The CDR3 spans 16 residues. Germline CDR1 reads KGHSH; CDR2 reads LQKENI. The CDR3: CASSPGPGAGGNEQYF. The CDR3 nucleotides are TGTGCCAGCTCTCCTGGCCCAGGGGCAGGGGGCAACGAGCAGTACTTC.

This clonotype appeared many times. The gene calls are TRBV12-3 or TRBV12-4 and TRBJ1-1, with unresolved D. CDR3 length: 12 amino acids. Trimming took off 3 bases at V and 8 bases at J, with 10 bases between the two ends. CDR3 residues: CASSFVSVEAFF. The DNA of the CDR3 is TGTGCCAGCAGTTTTGTTTCAGTCGAAGCTTTCTTT.

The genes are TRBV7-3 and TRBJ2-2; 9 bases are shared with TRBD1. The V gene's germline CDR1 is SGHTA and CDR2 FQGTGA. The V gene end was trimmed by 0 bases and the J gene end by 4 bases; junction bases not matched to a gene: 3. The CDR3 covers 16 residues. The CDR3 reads CASSLTGTGFTGELFF. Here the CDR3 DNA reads TGTGCCAGCAGCTTAACCGGGACAGGGTTCACCGGGGAGCTGTTTTTT.

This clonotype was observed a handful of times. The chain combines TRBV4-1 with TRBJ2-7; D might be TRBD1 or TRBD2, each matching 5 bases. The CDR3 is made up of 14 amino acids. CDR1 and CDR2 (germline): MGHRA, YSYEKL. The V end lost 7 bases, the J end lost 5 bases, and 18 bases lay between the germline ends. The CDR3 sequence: CASTRVIGDHEQYF. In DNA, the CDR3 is TGCGCCAGCACCAGAGTAATCGGGGACCACGAGCAGTACTTC.

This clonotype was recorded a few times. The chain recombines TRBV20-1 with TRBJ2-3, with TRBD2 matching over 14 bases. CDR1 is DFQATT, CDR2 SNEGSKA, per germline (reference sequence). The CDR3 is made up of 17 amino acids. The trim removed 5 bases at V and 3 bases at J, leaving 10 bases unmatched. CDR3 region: CSAPYSRLAGGTDTQYF. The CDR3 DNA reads TGCAGTGCTCCCTATTCCCGACTAGCGGGAGGGACAGATACGCAGTATTTT.

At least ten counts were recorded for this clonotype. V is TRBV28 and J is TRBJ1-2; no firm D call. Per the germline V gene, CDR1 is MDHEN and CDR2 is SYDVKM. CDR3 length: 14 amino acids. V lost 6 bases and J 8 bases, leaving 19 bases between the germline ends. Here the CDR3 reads CASSPPLRSLGYTF. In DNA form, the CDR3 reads TGTGCCAGCAGCCCCCCCCTCAGGAGCTTGGGCTACACCTTC.

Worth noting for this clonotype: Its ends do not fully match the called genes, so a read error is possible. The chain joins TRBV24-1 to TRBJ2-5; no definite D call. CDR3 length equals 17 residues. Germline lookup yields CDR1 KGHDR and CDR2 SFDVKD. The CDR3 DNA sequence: TGTGCCACCAGTGATTCCACCGCGATGGGGAACCAAGAGACCCAGCACTTC. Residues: CATSDSTAMGNQETQHF.

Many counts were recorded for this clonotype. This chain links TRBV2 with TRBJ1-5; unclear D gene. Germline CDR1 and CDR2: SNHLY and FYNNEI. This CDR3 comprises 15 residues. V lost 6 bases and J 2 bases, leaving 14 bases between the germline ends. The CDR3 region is CASRALRPRNQPQHF. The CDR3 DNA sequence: TGTGCCAGCAGGGCACTAAGGCCCCGCAATCAGCCCCAGCATTTT. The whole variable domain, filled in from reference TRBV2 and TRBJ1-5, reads EPEVTQTPSHQVTQMGQEVILRCVPISNHLYFYWYRQILGQKVEFLVSFYNNEISEKSEIFDDQFSVERPDGSNFTLKIRSTKLEDSAMYFCASRALRPRNQPQHFGDGTRLSIL.

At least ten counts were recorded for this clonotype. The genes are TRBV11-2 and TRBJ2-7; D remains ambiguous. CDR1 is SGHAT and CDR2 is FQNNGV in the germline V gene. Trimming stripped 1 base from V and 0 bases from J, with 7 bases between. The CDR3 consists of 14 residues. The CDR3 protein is CASSLVGTSYEQYF. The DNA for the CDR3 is TGTGCCAGCAGCTTAGTGGGAACCTCCTACGAGCAGTACTTC.

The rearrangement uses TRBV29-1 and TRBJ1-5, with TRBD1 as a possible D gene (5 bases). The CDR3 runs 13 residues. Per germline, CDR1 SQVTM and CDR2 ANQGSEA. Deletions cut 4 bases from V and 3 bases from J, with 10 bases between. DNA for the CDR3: TGCAGCGTTGCCGACAGCCTCAATCAGCCCCAGCATTTT. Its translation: CSVADSLNQPQHF.

The CDR3 is CASSSLVDRTQETQYF. DNA of the CDR3: TGCGCCAGCAGCTCCCTGGTAGACAGGACCCAAGAGACCCAGTACTTC. V and J are TRBV5-1 and TRBJ2-5; D may be TRBD1 (6 bases). V gave up 3 bases and J gave up 1 base, with 16 bases separating them. The germline V gene encodes CDR1 SGHRS and CDR2 YFSETQ. This CDR3 contains 16 residues.

DNA of the CDR3: TGTGCCAGCAGCCGTATAGTGGTCAGGGAAGAGACCCAGTACTTC. This gives the protein CASSRIVVREETQYF. The chain carries TRBV5-6 and TRBJ2-5; possible D gene TRBD1, 5 bases. Germline V gene sequence: CDR1 SGHDT, CDR2 YYEEEE. The V end lost 4 bases, the J end lost 3 bases, and 16 bases lay between the germline ends. The CDR3 sequence is 15 residues long.

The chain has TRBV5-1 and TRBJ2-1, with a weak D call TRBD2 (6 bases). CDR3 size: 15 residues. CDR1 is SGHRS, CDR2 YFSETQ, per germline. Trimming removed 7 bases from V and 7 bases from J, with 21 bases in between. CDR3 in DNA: TGCGCCAGCGGCGAAGACGGGGGATTCTATAATGAGCAGTTCTTC. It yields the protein CASGEDGGFYNEQFF. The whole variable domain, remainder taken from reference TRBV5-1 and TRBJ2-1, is KAGVTQTPRYLIKTRGQQVTLSCSPISGHRSVSWYQQTPGQGLQFLFEYFSETQRNKGNFPGRFSGRQFSNSRSEMNVSTLELGDSALYLCASGEDGGFYNEQFFGPGTRLTVL.

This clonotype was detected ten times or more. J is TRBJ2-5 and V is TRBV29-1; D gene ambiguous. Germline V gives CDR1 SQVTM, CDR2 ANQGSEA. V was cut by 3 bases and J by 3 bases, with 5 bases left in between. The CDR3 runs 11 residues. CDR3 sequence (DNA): TGCAGCGTTGAGCTAGAAGAGACCCAGTACTTC. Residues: CSVELEETQYF.

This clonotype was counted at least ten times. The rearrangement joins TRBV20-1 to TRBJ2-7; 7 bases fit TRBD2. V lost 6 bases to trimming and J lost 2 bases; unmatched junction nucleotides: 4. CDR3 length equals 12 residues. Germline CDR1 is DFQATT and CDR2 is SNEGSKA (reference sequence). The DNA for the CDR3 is TGCAGTGCGGTCGGGACTACCTACGAGCAGTACTTC. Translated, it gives CSAVGTTYEQYF.

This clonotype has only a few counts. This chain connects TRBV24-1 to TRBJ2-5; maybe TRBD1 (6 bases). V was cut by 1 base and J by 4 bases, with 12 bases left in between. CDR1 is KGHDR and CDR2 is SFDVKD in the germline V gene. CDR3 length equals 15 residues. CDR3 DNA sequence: TGTGCCACCAGTGATTTCAGGGGATCGGGAGAGACCCAGTACTTC. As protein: CATSDFRGSGETQYF.